These T cell receptor beta chains were read from a single sample in a study of T cell responses to AZD1222 COVID-19 vaccine. The assay was immunoSEQ multiplex PCR, and TCRdb's table has in-frame clones only and misses some. In the table there are 95,000 to 100,000 clones, approximately 91% of which are singletons. The specimen comprised peripheral blood, sampled 28 days after the second AZD1222 dose. Source of these receptors: an adult who received the AZD1222 COVID-19 vaccine. The conserved cysteine and the conserved F or W are not part of the CDR3 here. Only some rows state a clone size, as once, few, many or a class for expanded clones.

v_call,clone_size,cdr3_length,cdr3_aa
TRBV19,-,11,ASSMRQLETQY
TRBV7-3,-,12,ASSWRARDNEQF
TRBV10-3,-,13,AISESGKSNQPQH
TRBV10-1,-,11,ASSTGQNNEQF
TRBV19,-,11,ASSIGPPDTQY
TRBV3-1/TRBV3-2,-,15,ASSQDPPGGIDQPQH
TRBV6-5,-,11,ASSYSRGIEAF
TRBV7-9,-,14,ASSPLQGGATYEQY
TRBV6-5,-,9,ASGGPYEQY
TRBV30,-,12,AWRSGIPNTEAF
TRBV4-1,few,17,ASSQSSGRAVVKAYEQY
TRBV2,-,11,ASTGDSNQPQH
TRBV6-5,-,12,ASSDSGGRQPQH
TRBV11-2,-,11,ASSLDRADTQY
TRBV11-3,-,10,ASSSDHNEQF
TRBV19,-,14,ASSIVGQGRSYEQY
TRBV6-5,-,11,ASMENRGGGYT
TRBV6-6,-,12,ASRDTFLRYEQY
TRBV19,-,14,ASSSWQQLKAGELF
TRBV6-5,-,14,ASSSQGFSSYNEQF
TRBV19,-,13,ASSIRDTRNQPQH
TRBV4-2,-,13,ASSQARATNEKLF
TRBV10-3,-,14,AINQGTFPWHNEQF
TRBV10-3,-,13,AISSSGNSAYEQY
TRBV11-2,-,13,ASSFGGNGYNEQF
TRBV30,-,12,AWSAVSGLYEQY
TRBV29-1,few,13,SVRQGSVTNEKLF
TRBV27,few,13,ASSRTDRDNSPLH
TRBV28,once,12,ASSFWAGGYEQY
TRBV28,-,15,ASSFWDRVRRNQPQH
TRBV28,-,11,ASSPTVTYEQY
TRBV27,once,12,ASNRDGPFYEQY
TRBV5-1,-,12,ASSAYTRNTEAF
TRBV9,-,12,ASSVAGGGSPLH
TRBV25-1,once,11,ASSKSGSDTQY
TRBV9,-,11,ASSPWGGTEAF
TRBV7-8,-,13,ASSLGQGSDYEQY
TRBV6-5,-,12,ASSRDSSFYEQY
TRBV19,-,14,ASSILAGVLGNIQY
TRBV3-1/TRBV3-2,-,12,ASSPQTGNYGYT
TRBV28,-,12,ASSPQGLWQPQH
TRBV13,-,12,ASSFQGLTGELF
TRBV28,-,11,ASSRVLDQPQH
TRBV14,-,15,ASSQGPRDSVSYEQY
TRBV11-1,-,12,ASSLGLSYNEQF
TRBV6-5,-,11,ASGKLRTGELF
TRBV30,-,11,AWSVGTGHGYT
TRBV5-4,-,12,ASSLDGGNEKLF
TRBV19,-,15,ASSQMTGKIVAYGYT
TRBV24-1,-,14,ATSDFRVSSGNTIY
TRBV19,-,15,ASSMGLAGVLSDTQY
TRBV5-4,once,12,ASGTGGRTGELF
TRBV4-1,-,15,ASSQVGHRGQKNGYT
TRBV2,-,14,ASSGQGLGNGNTIY
TRBV6-5,-,12,ASMGDRTYQPQH
TRBV6-1,-,15,ASSEGFRGFSNQPQH
TRBV18,-,15,ASSPKLAGGRQETQY